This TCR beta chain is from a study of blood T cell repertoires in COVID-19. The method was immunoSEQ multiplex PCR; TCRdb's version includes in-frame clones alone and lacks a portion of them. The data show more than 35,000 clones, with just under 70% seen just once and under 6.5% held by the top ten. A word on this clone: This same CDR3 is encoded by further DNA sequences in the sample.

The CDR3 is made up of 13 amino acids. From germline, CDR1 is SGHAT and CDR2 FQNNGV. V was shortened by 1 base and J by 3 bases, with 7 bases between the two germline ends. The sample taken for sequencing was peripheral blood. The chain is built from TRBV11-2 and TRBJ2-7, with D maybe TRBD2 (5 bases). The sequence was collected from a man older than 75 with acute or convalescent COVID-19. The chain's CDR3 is CASSLGGDYEQYF. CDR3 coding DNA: TGTGCCAGCAGCTTAGGGGGAGACTACGAGCAGTACTTC.